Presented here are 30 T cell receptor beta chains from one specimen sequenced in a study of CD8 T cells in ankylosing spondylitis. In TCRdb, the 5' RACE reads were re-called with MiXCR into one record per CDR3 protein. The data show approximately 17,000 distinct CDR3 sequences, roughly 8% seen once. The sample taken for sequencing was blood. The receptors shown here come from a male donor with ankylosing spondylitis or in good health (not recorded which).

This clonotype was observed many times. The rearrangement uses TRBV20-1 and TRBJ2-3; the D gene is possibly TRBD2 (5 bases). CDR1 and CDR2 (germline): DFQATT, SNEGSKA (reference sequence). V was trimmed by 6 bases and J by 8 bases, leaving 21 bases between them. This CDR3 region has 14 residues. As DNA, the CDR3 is TGCAGTGCCCCTGGGCGGGTTGGATTTGCTACGCAGTATTTT. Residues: CSAPGRVGFATQYF.

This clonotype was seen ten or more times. In DNA, the CDR3 is TGTGCCAGCAGTTCCCGGGACAGGACGGATACTTTCTTT. Translating it yields CASSSRDRTDTFF. The V gene is TRBV6-5, the J gene TRBJ1-1, with 8 nucleotides matching TRBD1. The junction had 10 bases not matched to a gene; V was cut back by 4 bases and J by 12 bases. This CDR3 is 13 amino acids long. Germline V gene lookup returns CDR1 MNHEY and CDR2 SVGAGI.

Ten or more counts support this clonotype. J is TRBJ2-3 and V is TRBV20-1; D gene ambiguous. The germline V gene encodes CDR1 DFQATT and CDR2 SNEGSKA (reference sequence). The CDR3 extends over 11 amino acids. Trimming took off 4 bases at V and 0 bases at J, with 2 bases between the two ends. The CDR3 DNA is TGCAGTGCTACAAGCACAGATACGCAGTATTTT. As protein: CSATSTDTQYF.

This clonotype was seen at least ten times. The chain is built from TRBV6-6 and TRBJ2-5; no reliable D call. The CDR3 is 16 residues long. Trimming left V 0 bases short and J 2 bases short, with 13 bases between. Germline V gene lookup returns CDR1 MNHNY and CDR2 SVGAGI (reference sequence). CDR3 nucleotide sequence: TGTGCCAGCAGTTACTCTCCCGGGCGGAGACAAGAGACCCAGTACTTC. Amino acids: CASSYSPGRRQETQYF.

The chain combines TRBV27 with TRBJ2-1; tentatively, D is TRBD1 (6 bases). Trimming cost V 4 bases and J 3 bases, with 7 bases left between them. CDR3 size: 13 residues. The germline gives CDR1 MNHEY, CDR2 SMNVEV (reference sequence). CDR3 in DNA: TGTGCCAGCAGTTCGGACAGCTACAATGAGCAGTTCTTC. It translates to CASSSDSYNEQFF.

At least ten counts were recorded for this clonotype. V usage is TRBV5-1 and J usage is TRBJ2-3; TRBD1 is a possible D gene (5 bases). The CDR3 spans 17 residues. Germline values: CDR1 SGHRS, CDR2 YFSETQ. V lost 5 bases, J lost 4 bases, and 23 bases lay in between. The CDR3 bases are TGCGCCAGCAGAAGTGGTGGATCGACAGCCGGAGCAGATACGCAGTATTTT. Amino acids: CASRSGGSTAGADTQYF.

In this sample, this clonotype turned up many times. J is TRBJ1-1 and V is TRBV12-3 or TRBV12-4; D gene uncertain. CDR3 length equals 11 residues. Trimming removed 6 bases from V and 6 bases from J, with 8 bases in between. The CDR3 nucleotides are TGTGCCAGCAGCCGCCCGGCTGAAGCTTTCTTT. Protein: CASSRPAEAFF.

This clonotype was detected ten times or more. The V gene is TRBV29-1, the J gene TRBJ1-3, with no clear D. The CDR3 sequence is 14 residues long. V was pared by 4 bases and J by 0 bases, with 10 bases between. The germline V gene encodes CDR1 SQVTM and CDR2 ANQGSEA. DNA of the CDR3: TGCAGCGTTGTCCATAGCAACTCTGGAAACACCATATATTTT. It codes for CSVVHSNSGNTIYF.

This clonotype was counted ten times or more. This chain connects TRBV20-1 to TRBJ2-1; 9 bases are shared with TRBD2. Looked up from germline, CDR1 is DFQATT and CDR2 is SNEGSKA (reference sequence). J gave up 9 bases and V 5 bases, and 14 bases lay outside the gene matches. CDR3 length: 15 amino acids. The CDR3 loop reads CSAAPGLALRGEQFF. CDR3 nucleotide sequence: TGCAGTGCTGCCCCGGGACTAGCTCTACGGGGTGAGCAGTTCTTC.

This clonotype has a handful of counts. CDR3 sequence reads: CASSPTRGSNTEAFF. Here the CDR3 DNA reads TGTGCCAGCAGCCCCACGCGAGGGAGTAACACTGAAGCTTTCTTT. The rearrangement joins TRBV28 to TRBJ1-1; no clear D gene. Looked up from germline, CDR1 is MDHEN and CDR2 is SYDVKM. Between the trimmed V and J ends, which lost 6 bases and 2 bases, there was a span of 16 bases. CDR3 length: 15 amino acids.

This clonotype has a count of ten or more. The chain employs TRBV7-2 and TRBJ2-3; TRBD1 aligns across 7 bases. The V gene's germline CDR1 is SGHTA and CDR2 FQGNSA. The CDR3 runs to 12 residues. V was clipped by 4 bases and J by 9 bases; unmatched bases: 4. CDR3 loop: CASSSGQVTQYF. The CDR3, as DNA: TGTGCCAGCAGCTCTGGACAGGTGACGCAGTATTTT.

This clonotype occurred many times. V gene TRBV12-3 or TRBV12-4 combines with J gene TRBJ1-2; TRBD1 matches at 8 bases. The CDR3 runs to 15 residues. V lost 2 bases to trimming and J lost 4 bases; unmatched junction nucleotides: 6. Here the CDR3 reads CASSLSGQGSYGYTF. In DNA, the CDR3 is TGTGCCAGCAGTTTATCCGGACAGGGAAGCTATGGCTACACCTTC.

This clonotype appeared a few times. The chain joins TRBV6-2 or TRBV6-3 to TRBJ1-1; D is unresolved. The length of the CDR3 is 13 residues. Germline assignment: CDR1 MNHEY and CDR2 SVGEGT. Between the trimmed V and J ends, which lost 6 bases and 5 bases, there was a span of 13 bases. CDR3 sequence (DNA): TGTGCCAGCAGCCGGGCCTCGGGGACTGAAGCTTTCTTT. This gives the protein CASSRASGTEAFF.

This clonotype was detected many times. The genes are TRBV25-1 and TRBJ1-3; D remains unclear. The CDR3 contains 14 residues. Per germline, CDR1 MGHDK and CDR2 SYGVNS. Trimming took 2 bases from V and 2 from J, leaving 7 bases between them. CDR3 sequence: CASSEELPGNTIYF. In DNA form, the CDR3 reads TGTGCCAGCAGTGAAGAGCTGCCTGGAAACACCATATATTTT.

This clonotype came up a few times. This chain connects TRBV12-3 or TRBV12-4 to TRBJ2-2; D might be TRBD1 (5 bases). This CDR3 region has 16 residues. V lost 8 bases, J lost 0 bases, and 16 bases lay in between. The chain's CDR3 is CASLTQGVTNTGELFF. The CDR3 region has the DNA TGTGCCAGCCTCACGCAAGGGGTCACGAACACCGGGGAGCTGTTTTTT.

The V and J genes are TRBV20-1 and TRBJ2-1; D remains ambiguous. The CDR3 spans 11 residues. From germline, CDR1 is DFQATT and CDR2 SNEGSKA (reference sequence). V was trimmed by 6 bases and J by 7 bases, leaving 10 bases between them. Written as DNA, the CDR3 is TGCAGTGCCATTGTCTGGAATGAGCAGTTCTTC. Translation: CSAIVWNEQFF.

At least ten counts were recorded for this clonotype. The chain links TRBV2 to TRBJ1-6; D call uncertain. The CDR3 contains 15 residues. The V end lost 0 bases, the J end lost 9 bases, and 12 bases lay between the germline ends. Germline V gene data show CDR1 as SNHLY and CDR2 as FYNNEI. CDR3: CASSEARTRGSPLHF. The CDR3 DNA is TGTGCCAGCAGTGAAGCTCGGACTCGCGGTTCACCCCTCCACTTT.

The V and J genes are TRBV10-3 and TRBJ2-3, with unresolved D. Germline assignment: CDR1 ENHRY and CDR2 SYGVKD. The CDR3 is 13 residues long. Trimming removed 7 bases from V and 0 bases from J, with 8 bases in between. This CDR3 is CAIKGPSTDTQYF. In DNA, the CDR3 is TGTGCCATCAAAGGACCTAGCACAGATACGCAGTATTTT.

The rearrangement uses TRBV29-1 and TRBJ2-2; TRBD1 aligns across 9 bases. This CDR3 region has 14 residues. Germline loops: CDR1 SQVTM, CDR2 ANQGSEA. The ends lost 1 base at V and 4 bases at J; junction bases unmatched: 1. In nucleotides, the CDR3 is TGCAGCGTTGAAGGACAGGGGGGCACCGGGGAGCTGTTTTTT. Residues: CSVEGQGGTGELFF.

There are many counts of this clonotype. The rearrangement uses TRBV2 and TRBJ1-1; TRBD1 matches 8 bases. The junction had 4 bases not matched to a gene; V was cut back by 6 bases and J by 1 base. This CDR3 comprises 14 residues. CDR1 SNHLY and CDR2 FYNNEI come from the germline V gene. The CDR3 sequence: CASSLDRANTEAFF. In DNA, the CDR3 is TGTGCCAGCAGCCTGGACAGGGCGAACACTGAAGCTTTCTTT. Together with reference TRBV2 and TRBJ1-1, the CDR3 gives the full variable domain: EPEVTQTPSHQVTQMGQEVILRCVPISNHLYFYWYRQILGQKVEFLVSFYNNEISEKSEIFDDQFSVERPDGSNFTLKIRSTKLEDSAMYFCASSLDRANTEAFFGQGTRLTVV.

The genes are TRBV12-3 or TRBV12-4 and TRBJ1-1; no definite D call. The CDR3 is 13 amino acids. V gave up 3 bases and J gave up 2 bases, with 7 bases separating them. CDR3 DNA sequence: TGTGCCAGCAGTTTGTCCGTTAACACTGAAGCTTTCTTT. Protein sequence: CASSLSVNTEAFF.

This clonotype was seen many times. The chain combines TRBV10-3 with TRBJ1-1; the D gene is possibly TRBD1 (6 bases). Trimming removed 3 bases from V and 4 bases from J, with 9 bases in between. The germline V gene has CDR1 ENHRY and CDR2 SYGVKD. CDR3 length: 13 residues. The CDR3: CAISDRGGTEAFF. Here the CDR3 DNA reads TGTGCCATCAGTGACAGGGGAGGCACTGAAGCTTTCTTT.

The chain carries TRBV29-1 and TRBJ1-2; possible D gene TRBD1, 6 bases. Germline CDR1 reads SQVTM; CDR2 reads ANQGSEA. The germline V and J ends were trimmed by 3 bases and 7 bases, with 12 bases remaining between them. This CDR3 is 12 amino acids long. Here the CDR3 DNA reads TGCAGCGTTGAGAAGACACAGGGTGGCTACACCTTC. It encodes CSVEKTQGGYTF.

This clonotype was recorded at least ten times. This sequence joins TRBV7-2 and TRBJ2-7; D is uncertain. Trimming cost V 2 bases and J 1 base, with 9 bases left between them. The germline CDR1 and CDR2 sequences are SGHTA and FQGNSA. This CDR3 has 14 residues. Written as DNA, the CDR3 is TGTGCCAGCAGCTTAAGCCGGGCATCCTACGAGCAGTACTTC. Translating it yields CASSLSRASYEQYF.

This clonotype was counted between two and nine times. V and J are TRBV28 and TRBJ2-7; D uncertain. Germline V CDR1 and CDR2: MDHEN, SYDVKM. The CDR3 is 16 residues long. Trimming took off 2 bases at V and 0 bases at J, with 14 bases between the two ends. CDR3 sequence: CASSLAQDQPSYEQYF. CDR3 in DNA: TGTGCCAGCAGTTTAGCCCAGGACCAGCCCTCCTACGAGCAGTACTTC.

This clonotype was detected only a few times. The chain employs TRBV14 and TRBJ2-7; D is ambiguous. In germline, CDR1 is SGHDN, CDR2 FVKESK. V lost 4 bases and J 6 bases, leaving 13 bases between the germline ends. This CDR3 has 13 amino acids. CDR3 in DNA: TGTGCCAGCAGCCCCGGACCCACTGGCGAGCAGTACTTC. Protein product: CASSPGPTGEQYF.

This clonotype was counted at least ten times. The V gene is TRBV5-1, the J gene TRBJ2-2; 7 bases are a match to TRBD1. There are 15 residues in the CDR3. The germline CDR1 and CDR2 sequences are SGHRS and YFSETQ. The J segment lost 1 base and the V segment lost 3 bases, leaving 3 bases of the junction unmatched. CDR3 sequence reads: CASSSRTGNTGELFF. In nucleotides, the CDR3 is TGCGCCAGCAGCTCGCGGACAGGGAACACCGGGGAGCTGTTTTTT.

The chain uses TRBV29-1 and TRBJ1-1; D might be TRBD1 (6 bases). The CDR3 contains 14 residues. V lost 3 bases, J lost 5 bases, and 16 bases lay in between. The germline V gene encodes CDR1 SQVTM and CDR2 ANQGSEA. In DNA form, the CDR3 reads TGCAGCGTTGACCTAGGGGGGATTAGAACTGAAGCTTTCTTT. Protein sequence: CSVDLGGIRTEAFF.

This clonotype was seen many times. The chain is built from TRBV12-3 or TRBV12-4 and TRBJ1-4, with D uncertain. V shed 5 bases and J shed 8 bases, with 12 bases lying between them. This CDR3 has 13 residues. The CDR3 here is CASSPFEKEKLFF. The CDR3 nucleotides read TGTGCCAGCAGTCCCTTCGAAAAAGAAAAACTGTTTTTT.

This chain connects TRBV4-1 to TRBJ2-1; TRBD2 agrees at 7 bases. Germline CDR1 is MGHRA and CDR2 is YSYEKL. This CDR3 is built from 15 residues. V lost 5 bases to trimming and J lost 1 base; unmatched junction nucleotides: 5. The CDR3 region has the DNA TGCGCCAGCAGCATTGGGACTACTTCCTACAATGAGCAGTTCTTC. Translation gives CASSIGTTSYNEQFF.